Only a few counts were recorded for the clone carrying this T cell receptor (beta chain). The antigen is undetermined. These data originate in a study of early T cells in non-severe SARS-CoV-2 infection. Turning to the study itself: From unsorted whole blood, bulk RNA was sequenced, and the chains remained unpaired. Study results and caveats: VDJdb matching, biased toward anti-spike CD8 responses, missed private and CD4 specificities.

V was shortened by 0 bases and J by 3 bases, with 8 bases between the two germline ends. Germline V CDR1 and CDR2: SGHRS, YFSETQ. The CDR3 runs to 14 residues. In the library, individual cDNA molecules carried attached unique molecular identifiers. TCRdb fed the 5' RACE reads into MiXCR, producing one record per CDR3 protein. Of about 110,000 distinct CDR3 sequences listed, 9.5% to 13% are singletons. The sequenced material came from whole blood. This TCR was recovered from an adult who was a healthcare worker with PCR-confirmed SARS-CoV-2 infection or an uninfected control (not recorded which). The chain carries TRBV5-1 and TRBJ2-3; D gene unclear. The CDR3: CASSLAAGTDTQYF. CDR3 sequence (DNA): TGCGCCAGCAGCTTGGCCGCCGGGACAGATACGCAGTATTTT. Full variable domain (rest looked up from reference TRBV5-1 and TRBJ2-3): KAGVTQTPRYLIKTRGQQVTLSCSPISGHRSVSWYQQTPGQGLQFLFEYFSETQRNKGNFPGRFSGRQFSNSRSEMNVSTLELGDSALYLCASSLAAGTDTQYFGPGTRLTVL.